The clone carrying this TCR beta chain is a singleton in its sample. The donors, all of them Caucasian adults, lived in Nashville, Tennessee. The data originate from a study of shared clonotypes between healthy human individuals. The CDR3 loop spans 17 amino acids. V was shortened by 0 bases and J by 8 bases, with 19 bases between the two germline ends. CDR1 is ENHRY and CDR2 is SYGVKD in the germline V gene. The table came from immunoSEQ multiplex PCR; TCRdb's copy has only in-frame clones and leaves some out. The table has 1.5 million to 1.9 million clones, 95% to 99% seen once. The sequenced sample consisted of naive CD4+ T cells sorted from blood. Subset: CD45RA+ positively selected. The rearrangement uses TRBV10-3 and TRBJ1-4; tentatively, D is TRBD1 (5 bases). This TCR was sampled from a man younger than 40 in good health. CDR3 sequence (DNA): TGTGCCATCAGTGAGTCGACTCGAAGGGGTACAAGAGAAAAACTGTTTTTT. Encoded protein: CAISESTRRGTREKLFF.